This T cell receptor (beta chain) was recorded in a study of T cells after posttransplantation cyclophosphamide. On the day of bone marrow donation, the related graft donor provided peripheral blood. Study-wide results and caveats: Later post-transplant blood repertoires were often dominated by donor CD8+ memory clones.

This clone was detected many times. No antigen is known for it. Sequencing used immunoSEQ multiplex PCR; TCRdb keeps in-frame clones, though not all of them. The sample lists about 40,000 clones, none appearing once, the ten largest making up about 4.2%. The CDR3 extends over 13 amino acids. Germline CDR1 is SEHNR and CDR2 is FQNEAQ (reference sequence). Germline trimming cut 5 bases from V and 6 bases from J; bases unmatched to any gene: 5. The chain links TRBV7-9 to TRBJ2-3, with 7 nucleotides matching TRBD2. The specimen was PBMCs. The origin of this receptor is a woman between 45 and 60 years old in good health and a related stem cell transplant donor. CDR3 bases: TGTGCCAGCAGCGGACGGACTAGTGATACGCAGTATTTT. Protein product: CASSGRTSDTQYF.